These 27 T cell receptor beta chains were all obtained from the same sample, sequenced in a study of cytomegalovirus exposure and HLA in healthy donors (dated 2017 in TCRdb). Library generation was performed with the immunoSEQ multiplex PCR assay. TCRdb mirrors the immuneACCESS table, restricted to in-frame sequences. Some clones are absent from its copies; in checked studies, under half trace to an unresolved V gene, and the reason for the others is unknown. This sample lists tens of thousands of clones; more than 85% were detected once. The ten largest clones capture about 3.8% of the sample. The sequencing input was PBMCs. The receptors stem from a woman in her twenties or thirties in good health and CMV-seronegative.

The rearrangement uses TRBV5-1 and TRBJ2-3; tentatively, D is TRBD2 (5 bases). Germline V lookup: CDR1 SGHRS, CDR2 YFSETQ. Between the trimmed V and J ends, which lost 1 base and 0 bases, there was a span of 18 bases. This CDR3 contains 18 residues. This CDR3 reads CASSLKPREATSTDTQYF. The DNA of the CDR3 is TGCGCCAGCAGCTTGAAACCTCGGGAAGCCACTAGCACAGATACGCAGTATTTT.

A note on this clone: Other DNA variants within this sample encode the same CDR3. The V gene is TRBV28, the J gene TRBJ1-1, with unresolved D. CDR1 and CDR2 (germline): MDHEN, SYDVKM. The CDR3 runs to 13 residues. Trimming cost V 6 bases and J 1 base, with 9 bases left between them. CDR3 nucleotides: TGTGCCAGCAGGATCGGAGGGAACACTGAAGCTTTCTTT. It yields the protein CASRIGGNTEAFF.

The chain couples TRBV2 to TRBJ1-1, with 7 bases fitting TRBD1. CDR1 is SNHLY and CDR2 is FYNNEI in the germline V gene. This CDR3 spans 13 amino acids. Losses at the gene ends were 10 bases for V and 2 bases for J; bases not matched to a gene: 7. The CDR3 loop is CATDRDYNTEAFF. The DNA of the CDR3 is TGTGCCACCGACAGGGATTATAACACTGAAGCTTTCTTT. The full variable domain, with the rest looked up from reference TRBV2 and TRBJ1-1, is EPEVTQTPSHQVTQMGQEVILRCVPISNHLYFYWYRQILGQKVEFLVSFYNNEISEKSEIFDDQFSVERPDGSNFTLKIRSTKLEDSAMYFCATDRDYNTEAFFGQGTRLTVV.

The chain recombines TRBV19 with TRBJ1-5; D remains ambiguous. Trimming left V 2 bases short and J 3 bases short, with 8 bases between. The germline gives CDR1 LNHDA, CDR2 SQIVND (reference sequence). The CDR3 length is 14 residues. Written as DNA, the CDR3 is TGTGCCAGTAGTATAACCGGGTACAATCAGCCCCAGCATTTT. It translates to CASSITGYNQPQHF.

This chain links TRBV4-3 with TRBJ2-3; D not certain. V lost 4 bases, J lost 1 base, and 6 bases lay in between. Germline CDR1 is LGHNA and CDR2 is YSLEER. The CDR3 runs to 13 residues. CDR3 amino acids: CASSRLRTDTQYF. The CDR3 nucleotides read TGCGCCAGCAGCCGACTCCGCACAGATACGCAGTATTTT.

The gene calls are TRBV6-5 and TRBJ1-2, with unresolved D. Per the germline V gene, CDR1 is MNHEY and CDR2 is SVGAGI. The V and J ends lost 0 bases and 9 bases respectively, with 14 bases between them. The CDR3 spans 14 residues. The CDR3 loop is CASSYSTGYDRYTF. Written as DNA, the CDR3 is TGTGCCAGCAGTTACTCGACGGGGTACGACCGCTACACCTTC.

The chain couples TRBV29-1 to TRBJ1-2; 8 bases are a match to TRBD1. The CDR3 extends over 13 amino acids. CDR1 is SQVTM and CDR2 is ANQGSEA in the germline V gene. The trim removed 6 bases at V and 3 bases at J, leaving 6 bases unmatched. This CDR3 reads CSVLQGGDYGYTF. The CDR3 bases are TGCAGCGTGCTACAGGGGGGCGACTATGGCTACACCTTC.

V and J are TRBV5-1 and TRBJ1-4; 8 bases line up with TRBD1. V shed 4 bases, J shed 3 bases, and the junction held 8 bases outside the gene matches. Germline CDR1 is SGHRS and CDR2 is YFSETQ. The CDR3 is 16 residues long. CDR3 DNA sequence: TGCGCCAGCAGCAAAGGACAGGGTTCGGCTAATGAAAAACTGTTTTTT. It specifies CASSKGQGSANEKLFF.

This clone was recorded only once. The chain carries TRBV29-1 and TRBJ2-7; 7 bases match TRBD1. The CDR3 contains 13 residues. Germline CDR1 and CDR2: SQVTM and ANQGSEA. V trimming: 6 bases; J trimming: 2 bases; junction bases outside the gene matches: 7. The CDR3, as DNA: TGCAGCGTCGGGCAGGGGGAAGCCTACGAGCAGTACTTC. It is translated as CSVGQGEAYEQYF.

The chain carries TRBV5-1 and TRBJ2-1; 14 bases match TRBD2. This CDR3 region has 15 residues. The germline V gene encodes CDR1 SGHRS and CDR2 YFSETQ. V shed 3 bases, J shed 6 bases, and the junction held 2 bases outside the gene matches. CDR3 residues: CASSSGTSGGNEQFF. The CDR3 DNA reads as TGCGCCAGCAGCTCAGGGACTAGCGGGGGCAATGAGCAGTTCTTC.

This chain uses TRBV30 with TRBJ2-2, with TRBD2 identical over 7 bases. Losses at the gene ends were 8 bases for V and 0 bases for J; bases not matched to a gene: 3. CDR1 is GTSNPN and CDR2 is SVGIG in the germline V gene (reference sequence). The CDR3 totals 13 residues. The CDR3 loop reads CAHSGSNTGELFF. The CDR3, as DNA: TGTGCCCATAGCGGGTCGAACACCGGGGAGCTGTTTTTT.

The chain combines TRBV18 with TRBJ1-2; 11 bases are shared with TRBD1. The CDR3 covers 18 residues. Germline values: CDR1 KGHSH, CDR2 LQKENI. The V segment lost 3 bases and the J segment 2 bases; nucleotides outside the gene matches: 11. CDR3 region: CASSPSGQGGLLNYGYTF. The DNA of the CDR3 is TGTGCCAGCTCACCGTCGGGACAGGGGGGGTTATTGAACTATGGCTACACCTTC.

The genes are TRBV11-3 and TRBJ2-1; TRBD1 might be the D (6 bases). Germline values: CDR1 SGHNT, CDR2 YENEEA. Deletions cut 0 bases from V and 10 bases from J, with 7 bases between. The CDR3 has 12 amino acids. CDR3 residues: CASSLERGEQFF. CDR3 DNA sequence: TGTGCCAGCAGCTTAGAAAGGGGGGAGCAGTTCTTC.

This clone was counted a single time. The chain carries TRBV6-1 and TRBJ1-3, with 7 bases that match TRBD1. Germline V lookup: CDR1 MNHNS, CDR2 SASEGT. Trimming at V came to 4 bases and at J to 7 bases, leaving 13 bases not matched to a gene. The CDR3 has 16 amino acids. The CDR3 sequence is CASSGGQYKGRNTIYF. CDR3 in DNA: TGTGCCAGCAGTGGGGGACAGTACAAGGGGAGGAACACCATATATTTT.

This chain links TRBV6-1 with TRBJ1-2, with a tentative D call TRBD1 (5 bases). V dropped 10 bases and J dropped 3 bases, with 12 bases sitting between them. The CDR3 totals 12 residues. Germline assignment: CDR1 MNHNS and CDR2 SASEGT. The CDR3 nucleotides are TGTGCCATGGATGGGGCGGACTATGGCTACACCTTC. This sequence encodes CAMDGADYGYTF.

This chain links TRBV5-1 with TRBJ2-3; no definite D call. The CDR3 is 14 residues long. Germline V lookup: CDR1 SGHRS, CDR2 YFSETQ. Trimming left V 4 bases short and J 1 base short, with 10 bases between. CDR3 sequence (DNA): TGCGCCAGCAGCCGAGGTTCCCGCACAGATACGCAGTATTTT. This encodes CASSRGSRTDTQYF.

The gene calls are TRBV5-1 and TRBJ2-1; D not certain. CDR3 length equals 15 residues. Germline loops: CDR1 SGHRS, CDR2 YFSETQ. V was pared by 0 bases and J by 7 bases, with 14 bases between. The CDR3 loop reads CASSLGNGLLNEQFF. CDR3 DNA: TGCGCCAGCAGCTTGGGAAACGGGTTGCTAAATGAGCAGTTCTTC.

The rearrangement links TRBV7-9 to TRBJ1-1, with 7 bases lining up with TRBD1. The CDR3 runs to 15 residues. Per germline, CDR1 SEHNR and CDR2 FQNEAQ (reference sequence). Trimming at V came to 6 bases and at J to 4 bases, leaving 11 bases not matched to a gene. The CDR3 bases are TGTGCCAGCAGGCCTTCGACAGGGTCAATCACTGAAGCTTTCTTT. This gives the protein CASRPSTGSITEAFF.

The rearrangement links TRBV9 to TRBJ2-2; no firm D call. This CDR3 contains 16 residues. From germline, CDR1 is SGDLS and CDR2 YYNGEE. The germline V and J ends were trimmed by 0 bases and 1 base, with 10 bases remaining between them. CDR3 nucleotide sequence: TGTGCCAGCAGCGTAGCAGCTCGACAGAACACCGGGGAGCTGTTTTTT. Translation gives CASSVAARQNTGELFF.

This chain connects TRBV5-8 to TRBJ1-4; tentatively, D is TRBD1 (5 bases). CDR3 length: 15 amino acids. CDR1 and CDR2 (germline): SGHTS, YDEGEE. The V gene lost 2 bases and the J gene lost 8 bases, with 16 bases spanning the gap. In DNA, the CDR3 is TGTGCCAGCAGCTTCCGGTTAAGGGGCCCCGAAAAACTGTTTTTT. Translating it yields CASSFRLRGPEKLFF.

The chain employs TRBV27 and TRBJ2-7; D may be TRBD2 (5 bases). Between the trimmed V and J ends, which lost 6 bases and 2 bases, there was a span of 14 bases. Germline CDR1 reads MNHEY; CDR2 reads SMNVEV (reference sequence). The CDR3 is 14 amino acids. For the CDR3, the DNA is TGTGCCAGCAGAGTTCAGACTACTACCTACGAGCAGTACTTC. Translated, it gives CASRVQTTTYEQYF.

This clone was observed a single time. The rearrangement joins TRBV28 to TRBJ2-1, with D unresolved. The CDR3 totals 12 residues. Trimming left V 9 bases short and J 4 bases short, with 10 bases between. Looked up from germline, CDR1 is MDHEN and CDR2 is SYDVKM. CDR3 protein: CASCAVYNEQFF. In nucleotides, the CDR3 is TGTGCCAGTTGCGCGGTATACAATGAGCAGTTCTTC. Looking up the rest from reference TRBV28 and TRBJ2-1 gives the full variable domain: DVKVTQSSRYLVKRTGEKVFLECVQDMDHENMFWYRQDPGLGLRLIYFSYDVKMKEKGDIPEGYSVSREKKERFSLILESASTNQTSMYLCASCAVYNEQFFGPGTRLTVL.

CDR3 loop: CAGGGESSTEAFF. DNA of the CDR3: TGTGCCGGGGGGGGCGAATCCTCCACTGAAGCTTTCTTT. The gene calls are TRBV30 and TRBJ1-1; D perhaps matches TRBD1 (6 bases). CDR3 length: 13 residues. Trimming took 8 bases from V and 4 from J, leaving 17 bases between them. Germline loops: CDR1 GTSNPN, CDR2 SVGIG (reference sequence).

The V gene is TRBV5-6, the J gene TRBJ1-4; perhaps TRBD1 as D (6 bases). Between the trimmed V and J ends, which lost 0 bases and 7 bases, there was a span of 13 bases. CDR1 and CDR2 from the germline V gene are SGHDT and YYEEEE. The CDR3 has 15 residues. CDR3 loop: CASSLGTGRGEKLFF. CDR3 DNA sequence: TGTGCCAGCAGCTTGGGTACAGGGAGAGGTGAAAAACTGTTTTTT.

Worth noting for this clone: At one boundary the junction diverges from the germline segment, which might be a read error. The J gene is TRBJ1-2, the V gene TRBV5-1, with a tentative D call TRBD1 (5 bases). Germline loops: CDR1 SGHRS, CDR2 YFSETQ. This CDR3 contains 14 residues. CDR3 sequence: CASSYGRANYGYTF. The CDR3 bases are TGCGCCAGCAGCTATGGCAGGGCTAATTATGGCTACACCTTC.

This clone was detected once. The V and J genes are TRBV4-2 and TRBJ1-5; D may be TRBD1 (5 bases). The CDR3 length is 15 residues. Germline loops: CDR1 LGHNA, CDR2 YNFKEQ. V was pared by 0 bases and J by 3 bases, with 9 bases between. This CDR3 reads CASSQEAGHNQPQHF. DNA for the CDR3: TGTGCCAGCAGCCAAGAAGCAGGGCACAATCAGCCCCAGCATTTT.

This chain joins TRBV5-1 and TRBJ2-7, with TRBD1 matching over 8 bases. This CDR3 region has 19 residues. CDR1 is SGHRS, CDR2 YFSETQ, per germline. Trimming took 3 bases from V and 2 from J; bases not matched to a gene: 19. The CDR3 loop is CASSSGQGGLRGQTYEQYF. Here the CDR3 DNA reads TGCGCCAGCAGCTCAGGACAGGGCGGGTTGCGGGGCCAAACCTACGAGCAGTACTTC. Full variable domain (remainder filled in from reference TRBV5-1 and TRBJ2-7): KAGVTQTPRYLIKTRGQQVTLSCSPISGHRSVSWYQQTPGQGLQFLFEYFSETQRNKGNFPGRFSGRQFSNSRSEMNVSTLELGDSALYLCASSSGQGGLRGQTYEQYFGPGTRLTVT.